One sample yielded the 11 T cell receptor beta chains listed below, sequenced in a study of early T cells in non-severe SARS-CoV-2 infection. One entry per CDR3 protein, called by TCRdb with MiXCR from the 5' RACE reads. The sample carries 40,000 or so distinct CDR3 sequences, roughly 12% recorded once. Material: whole blood. These TCRs come from an adult who was a healthcare worker with PCR-confirmed SARS-CoV-2 infection or an uninfected control (not recorded which).

Ten or more counts support this clonotype. The chain couples TRBV9 to TRBJ1-6; TRBD1 is a possible D gene (5 bases). Germline CDR1 and CDR2: SGDLS and YYNGEE. V lost 3 bases and J lost 9, with 16 bases in between. The CDR3 contains 15 residues. CDR3 DNA: TGTGCCAGCAGCGACGAGGGGCGGTATGGTTCACCCCTCCACTTT. Translating gives CASSDEGRYGSPLHF.

This clonotype was detected ten times or more. The chain recombines TRBV25-1 with TRBJ1-1; D uncertain. The ends were cut back, 4 bases at V and 4 bases at J, with 13 bases in the middle. Per the germline V gene, CDR1 is MGHDK and CDR2 is SYGVNS. CDR3 length equals 14 residues. The CDR3 spells CASSAGQEGTEAFF. CDR3 sequence (DNA): TGTGCCAGCAGTGCCGGCCAGGAAGGCACTGAAGCTTTCTTT.

V is TRBV6-2 or TRBV6-3 and J is TRBJ1-1, with 12 bases fitting TRBD1. The J segment lost 4 bases and the V segment lost 6 bases, leaving 9 bases of the junction unmatched. The CDR3 is 16 amino acids. Germline CDR1 MNHEY, CDR2 SVGEGT. DNA for the CDR3: TGTGCCAGCAGCCCCACAGGGACAGGGGGCTCCACTGAAGCTTTCTTT. Its protein is CASSPTGTGGSTEAFF.

This clonotype was counted only a few times. This sequence joins TRBV24-1 and TRBJ2-1; D perhaps matches TRBD1 (6 bases). The CDR3 loop spans 16 amino acids. The germline V and J ends were trimmed by 9 bases and 8 bases, with 25 bases remaining between them. CDR1 is KGHDR and CDR2 is SFDVKD in the germline V gene. In nucleotides, the CDR3 is TGTGCCACCCGGCCTCACAATACGGTTGGGGGCGATGAGCAGTTCTTC. Amino acids: CATRPHNTVGGDEQFF.

This clonotype came up a few times. The rearrangement links TRBV28 to TRBJ2-3; possibly TRBD1 for D (6 bases). The germline gives CDR1 MDHEN, CDR2 SYDVKM. The V end lost 5 bases, the J end lost 6 bases, and 21 bases lay between the germline ends. The CDR3 is 16 amino acids. CDR3 sequence (DNA): TGTGCCAGCAGTCCACCCCGGACAGTAGCAAAGGATACGCAGTATTTT. Amino acid sequence: CASSPPRTVAKDTQYF. Full variable domain (rest looked up from reference TRBV28 and TRBJ2-3): DVKVTQSSRYLVKRTGEKVFLECVQDMDHENMFWYRQDPGLGLRLIYFSYDVKMKEKGDIPEGYSVSREKKERFSLILESASTNQTSMYLCASSPPRTVAKDTQYFGPGTRLTVL.

This clonotype was seen more than once but under ten times. This rearrangement joins TRBV4-2 to TRBJ2-2, with a possible D match to TRBD2 (5 bases). Looked up from germline, CDR1 is LGHNA and CDR2 is YNFKEQ. The V gene lost 5 bases and the J gene lost 7 bases, with 17 bases spanning the gap. CDR3 length: 15 residues. The chain's CDR3 is CASSDGGLESGELFF. CDR3 nucleotides: TGTGCCAGCAGCGACGGAGGCCTAGAGAGCGGGGAGCTGTTTTTT.

CDR3 protein: CASSFTRTVHTGELFF. For the CDR3, the DNA is TGTGCCAGCAGCTTCACACGGACAGTTCACACCGGGGAGCTGTTTTTT. This chain uses TRBV7-2 with TRBJ2-2; D is possibly TRBD1 (6 bases). Germline V gives CDR1 SGHTA, CDR2 FQGNSA. Trimming stripped 3 bases from V and 3 bases from J, with 14 bases between. This CDR3 region has 16 residues.

The V gene is TRBV6-2 or TRBV6-3, the J gene TRBJ1-5, with unresolved D. Germline V CDR1 and CDR2: MNHEY, SVGEGT. The CDR3 spans 12 residues. The V end lost 8 bases, the J end lost 11 bases, and 16 bases lay between the germline ends. The CDR3 coding sequence is TGTGCCAGCGCAGGCACCTTCGGGGCCCAGCATTTT. Its translation: CASAGTFGAQHF.

The chain carries TRBV6-2 or TRBV6-3 and TRBJ2-1; tentative D call: TRBD1 (5 bases). This CDR3 has 12 residues. Germline V lookup: CDR1 MNHEY, CDR2 SVGEGT. Trimming removed 6 bases from V and 7 bases from J, with 10 bases in between. The CDR3 DNA follows: TGTGCCAGCAGGACAGACCCTAATGAGCAGTTCTTC. Translating gives CASRTDPNEQFF.

This clonotype has at least ten counts. The chain couples TRBV10-3 to TRBJ2-7, with 8 bases aligning to TRBD1. V lost 0 bases to trimming and J lost 2 bases; unmatched junction nucleotides: 6. The CDR3 spans 16 residues. Germline CDR1 and CDR2: ENHRY and SYGVKD. CDR3 sequence: CAISESQGQVTYEQYF. As DNA, the CDR3 is TGTGCCATCAGTGAGTCTCAGGGACAGGTAACCTACGAGCAGTACTTC.

V gene TRBV5-1 combines with J gene TRBJ2-1, with 8 bases identical to TRBD2. Germline values: CDR1 SGHRS, CDR2 YFSETQ. J gave up 8 bases and V 0 bases, and 4 bases lay outside the gene matches. The length of the CDR3 is 14 residues. The CDR3 here is CASSLGTSLDEQFF. The CDR3, as DNA: TGCGCCAGCAGCTTGGGGACTAGCTTAGATGAGCAGTTCTTC.